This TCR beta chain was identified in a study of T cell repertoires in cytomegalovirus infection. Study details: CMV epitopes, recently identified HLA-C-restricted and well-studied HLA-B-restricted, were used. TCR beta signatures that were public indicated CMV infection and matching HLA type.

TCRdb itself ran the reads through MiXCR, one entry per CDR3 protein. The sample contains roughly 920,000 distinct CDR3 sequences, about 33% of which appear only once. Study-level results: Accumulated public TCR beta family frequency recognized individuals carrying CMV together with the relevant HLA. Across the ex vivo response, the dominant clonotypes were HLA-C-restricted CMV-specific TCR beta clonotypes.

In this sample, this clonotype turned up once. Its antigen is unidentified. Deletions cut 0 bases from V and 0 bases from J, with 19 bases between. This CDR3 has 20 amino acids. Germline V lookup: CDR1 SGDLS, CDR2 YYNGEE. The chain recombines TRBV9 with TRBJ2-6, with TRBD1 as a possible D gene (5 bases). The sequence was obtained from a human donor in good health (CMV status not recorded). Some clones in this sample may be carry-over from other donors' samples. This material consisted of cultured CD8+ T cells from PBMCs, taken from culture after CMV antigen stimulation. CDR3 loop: CASSVARANLDSSGANVLTF. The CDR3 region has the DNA TGTGCCAGCAGCGTAGCCAGGGCCAATCTCGACAGCTCTGGGGCCAACGTCCTGACTTTC.